One sample yielded the 26 T cell receptor beta chains listed below, sequenced in a study of quantifying T cell responses using KT2 cells. Across the whole study: RNA was reverse transcribed with TCR alpha and beta constant-region primers.

The cDNA 3' end received a ligated oligonucleotide with a UMI. First-round PCR used four to five cycles and beta primers RC1.1 and RC1.2 covering TRBC1 and TRBC2. TCRdb re-called the UMI-ligation and nested PCR reads with MiXCR, one entry per CDR3 protein. Counted here are over 35,000 distinct CDR3 sequences, over 15% occurring once; the ten biggest clones make up 40% to 45%. The sequenced sample was PBMCs spiked with cells of the T cell clone KT2. All receptors come from a human donor.

The chain carries TRBV29-1 and TRBJ2-1; 8 bases match TRBD1. CDR1 is SQVTM, CDR2 ANQGSEA, per germline. The V segment lost 5 bases and the J segment 9 bases; nucleotides outside the gene matches: 12. This CDR3 has 14 amino acids. The chain's CDR3 is CSVPQGAPYGEQFF. The DNA for the CDR3 is TGCAGCGTTCCCCAGGGGGCCCCTTACGGTGAGCAGTTCTTC.

This clonotype was observed a handful of times. This chain links TRBV20-1 with TRBJ2-1; D is perhaps TRBD1 (6 bases). V gave up 6 bases and J gave up 8 bases, with 14 bases separating them. Germline lookup yields CDR1 DFQATT and CDR2 SNEGSKA (reference sequence). CDR3 length equals 12 residues. The CDR3 reads CSARTVYDEQFF. The CDR3 region has the DNA TGCAGTGCGAGGACAGTTTACGATGAGCAGTTCTTC.

CDR3 nucleotides: TGCAGCGTTGGGGCCCCCGGGGACAGCGGGAGGTTCCACAATGAGCAGTTCTTC. This codes for CSVGAPGDSGRFHNEQFF. The V call is TRBV29-1, the J call TRBJ2-1; 9 bases match TRBD2. The CDR3 runs to 18 residues. Germline CDR1 SQVTM, CDR2 ANQGSEA. The trim removed 4 bases at V and 5 bases at J, leaving 18 bases unmatched.

This clonotype came up a few times. The chain combines TRBV12-3 or TRBV12-4 with TRBJ2-1; a possible D gene is TRBD1 (6 bases). There are 15 residues in the CDR3. V lost 6 bases and J 5 bases, leaving 17 bases between the germline ends. CDR3 DNA: TGTGCCAGCAGAAGTAATAGGGGGAAACACAATGAGCAGTTCTTC. This encodes CASRSNRGKHNEQFF.

The chain employs TRBV30 and TRBJ1-1; D is ambiguous. Germline assignment: CDR1 GTSNPN and CDR2 SVGIG (reference sequence). Trimming shortened V by 4 bases and J by 6 bases, and 15 bases separated the two germline ends. This CDR3 comprises 13 residues. The CDR3 nucleotides read TGTGCCTGGACGTACTCGGCGGAGCCTGAAGCTTTCTTT. It is translated as CAWTYSAEPEAFF.

In its sample, this clonotype was seen a few times. The chain links TRBV5-1 to TRBJ2-1, with 13 bases identical to TRBD2. Germline loops: CDR1 SGHRS, CDR2 YFSETQ. This CDR3 has 17 residues. V was clipped by 1 base and J by 2 bases; unmatched bases: 3. Here the CDR3 reads CASSLTSGGAPYNEQFF. In nucleotides, the CDR3 is TGCGCCAGCAGCTTGACTAGCGGGGGGGCCCCCTACAATGAGCAGTTCTTC.

The CDR3 here is CASSYSRTIAKNIQYF. The CDR3 DNA follows: TGTGCCAGCAGTTACTCGAGAACCATAGCCAAAAACATTCAGTACTTC. This chain connects TRBV6-5 to TRBJ2-4; D is unclear. CDR3 length: 16 residues. Germline values: CDR1 MNHEY, CDR2 SVGAGI. The V end lost 0 bases, the J end lost 0 bases, and 9 bases lay between the germline ends.

This clonotype was counted ten times or more. The chain links TRBV6-2 or TRBV6-3 to TRBJ2-3, with TRBD2 identical over 10 bases. Germline V gene data show CDR1 as MNHEY and CDR2 as SVGEGT. CDR3 length: 17 amino acids. The trim removed 1 base at V and 3 bases at J, leaving 7 bases unmatched. This CDR3 is CASSYWASGSTTDTQYF. The CDR3 region has the DNA TGTGCCAGCAGTTACTGGGCTAGCGGGAGTACGACAGATACGCAGTATTTT.

This rearrangement joins TRBV5-1 to TRBJ1-1; D is undetermined. CDR3 size: 16 residues. Trimming took off 1 base at V and 0 bases at J, with 13 bases between the two ends. Germline V gene sequence: CDR1 SGHRS, CDR2 YFSETQ. In nucleotides, the CDR3 is TGCGCCAGCAGCTTGTCCGCAGGTTCTGTGAACACTGAAGCTTTCTTT. It is translated as CASSLSAGSVNTEAFF.

This clonotype was counted between two and nine times. The rearrangement links TRBV20-1 to TRBJ1-1, with TRBD1 matching over 8 bases. Trimming took 0 bases from V and 1 from J; bases not matched to a gene: 4. This CDR3 region has 15 residues. Looked up from germline, CDR1 is DFQATT and CDR2 is SNEGSKA (reference sequence). The CDR3, as DNA: TGCAGTGCTAGAGATCCCAGGGGGCCGAACACTGAAGCTTTCTTT. It encodes CSARDPRGPNTEAFF.

The rearrangement uses TRBV14 and TRBJ2-3; D perhaps matches TRBD2 (6 bases). The V gene lost 4 bases and the J gene lost 2 bases, with 10 bases spanning the gap. CDR1 is SGHDN and CDR2 is FVKESK in the germline V gene. The CDR3 totals 14 residues. This CDR3 is CASSRRASTDTQYF. CDR3 nucleotides: TGTGCCAGCAGCCGGAGGGCCTCCACAGATACGCAGTATTTT. The whole variable domain, remainder taken from reference TRBV14 and TRBJ2-3, is EAGVTQFPSHSVIEKGQTVTLRCDPISGHDNLYWYRRVMGKEIKFLLHFVKESKQDESGMPNNRFLAERTGGTYSTLKVQPAELEDSGVYFCASSRRASTDTQYFGPGTRLTVL.

This clonotype has more than one count but fewer than ten. V gene TRBV3-1 combines with J gene TRBJ1-2; D is unclear. V shed 4 bases and J shed 4 bases, with 10 bases lying between them. Germline values: CDR1 LGHDT, CDR2 YNNKEL (reference sequence). The CDR3 is 13 residues long. For the CDR3, the DNA is TGTGCCAGCAGCCGGGAACCCTTCTATGGCTACACCTTC. It specifies CASSREPFYGYTF.

Many counts were recorded for this clonotype. This chain connects TRBV20-1 to TRBJ1-1; no definite D call. V gave up 0 bases and J gave up 7 bases, with 12 bases separating them. Per germline, CDR1 DFQATT and CDR2 SNEGSKA (reference sequence). CDR3 length: 13 amino acids. Here the CDR3 reads CSARDKPWSEAFF. The DNA of the CDR3 is TGCAGTGCTAGAGATAAGCCTTGGAGTGAAGCTTTCTTT.

The chain couples TRBV6-5 to TRBJ2-1; D unresolved. Trimming shortened V by 7 bases and J by 4 bases, and 17 bases separated the two germline ends. The germline V gene encodes CDR1 MNHEY and CDR2 SVGAGI. CDR3 length: 15 amino acids. CDR3 DNA sequence: TGTGCCAGCACCTCCGAGGACGGTACTTACAATGAGCAGTTCTTC. Amino acids: CASTSEDGTYNEQFF.

V is TRBV5-1 and J is TRBJ2-2; tentatively, D is TRBD1 or TRBD2 (5 bases each). V was cut by 4 bases and J by 1 base, with 11 bases left in between. The CDR3 covers 15 residues. The germline V gene has CDR1 SGHRS and CDR2 YFSETQ. CDR3 amino acids: CASSIMGVNTGELFF. CDR3 coding DNA: TGCGCCAGCAGCATAATGGGGGTGAACACCGGGGAGCTGTTTTTT.

The chain joins TRBV20-1 to TRBJ1-2, with 9 bases identical to TRBD1. CDR3 size: 16 residues. J was trimmed by 5 bases and V by 2 bases; bases with no gene match: 12. Germline V gene data show CDR1 as DFQATT and CDR2 as SNEGSKA (reference sequence). The CDR3 nucleotides read TGCAGTGCTAGACCATTCGGAGGGACAGGGATTTATGGCTACACCTTC. It yields the protein CSARPFGGTGIYGYTF.

This clonotype was observed a few times. J is TRBJ1-5 and V is TRBV6-2 or TRBV6-3; TRBD1 aligns across 8 bases. The length of the CDR3 is 16 residues. Per the germline V gene, CDR1 is MNHEY and CDR2 is SVGEGT. With 6 bases clipped from V and 7 bases from J, the junction kept 14 bases outside the gene matches. Written as DNA, the CDR3 is TGTGCCAGCAGACGACTCCACGGCAGGGGGCACCAGCCCCAGCATTTT. This gives the protein CASRRLHGRGHQPQHF.

This clonotype was observed at least ten times. The rearrangement uses TRBV7-2 and TRBJ2-7, with TRBD2 identical over 11 bases. The V segment lost 5 bases and the J segment 6 bases; nucleotides outside the gene matches: 9. Germline V gives CDR1 SGHTA, CDR2 FQGNSA. The CDR3 is made up of 15 amino acids. In DNA form, the CDR3 reads TGTGCCAGCAGCCAAGTAGCGGGGGGGCAGGGCGAGCAGTACTTC. Protein product: CASSQVAGGQGEQYF.

The rearrangement uses TRBV20-1 and TRBJ2-1; D remains unclear. The CDR3 contains 11 residues. Germline V CDR1 and CDR2: DFQATT, SNEGSKA (reference sequence). Trimming cost V 5 bases and J 10 bases, with 12 bases left between them. The chain's CDR3 is CSAPYVGEQFF. CDR3 DNA: TGCAGTGCTCCGTATGTGGGCGAGCAGTTCTTC.

This clonotype was counted many times. This chain's CDR3 is CASSQGTGDTDTQYF. The CDR3 nucleotides are TGTGCCAGCAGCCAAGGCACAGGGGACACAGATACGCAGTATTTT. The rearrangement uses TRBV4-2 and TRBJ2-3, with 7 bases lining up with TRBD1. Germline V gene lookup returns CDR1 LGHNA and CDR2 YNFKEQ. The CDR3 is made up of 15 amino acids. The V and J ends lost 1 base and 2 bases, in that order; junction bases with no gene match: 3.

V gene TRBV5-1 combines with J gene TRBJ1-1, with TRBD1 matching over 8 bases. With V trimmed by 3 bases and J by 0 bases, 1 base remained unmatched. Germline assignment: CDR1 SGHRS and CDR2 YFSETQ. The CDR3 is made up of 14 amino acids. The CDR3 loop reads CASSWDRMNTEAFF. CDR3 DNA sequence: TGCGCCAGCAGCTGGGACAGGATGAACACTGAAGCTTTCTTT.

This clonotype was detected only a few times. This chain uses TRBV6-2 or TRBV6-3 with TRBJ2-1; 7 bases match TRBD1. Germline-derived CDR1 and CDR2 are MNHEY and SVGEGT. The CDR3 has 16 residues. Germline trimming cut 6 bases from V and 5 bases from J; bases unmatched to any gene: 13. For the CDR3, the DNA is TGTGCCAGCAGCCCTCGGACAGGCGCCCGGCACAATGAGCAGTTCTTC. Amino acids: CASSPRTGARHNEQFF.

This chain joins TRBV12-5 and TRBJ2-3; D is undetermined. Trimming took off 0 bases at V and 1 base at J, with 5 bases between the two ends. The CDR3 has 14 amino acids. CDR1 and CDR2 (germline): LGHNT, FRNRAP. CDR3 sequence (DNA): TGTGCTAGTGGTTTGGTACCCGGCACAGATACGCAGTATTTT. Translated: CASGLVPGTDTQYF.

The chain uses TRBV7-3 and TRBJ2-2, with D possibly matching TRBD2 (6 bases). CDR3 length equals 14 residues. Germline-derived CDR1 and CDR2 are SGHTA and FQGTGA. V lost 5 bases, J lost 4 bases, and 11 bases lay in between. The CDR3 region is CASSPPGVTGELFF. CDR3 in DNA: TGTGCCAGCAGCCCACCGGGAGTCACCGGGGAGCTGTTTTTT.

Comments on this clonotype: No conserved phenylalanine or tryptophan is present at the end of the CDR3, so a read error is the likely explanation. The chain links TRBV14 to TRBJ2-1, with 7 bases fitting TRBD2. The CDR3 covers 15 residues. The V gene end was trimmed by 2 bases and the J gene end by 7 bases; junction bases not matched to a gene: 8. Germline V gene lookup returns CDR1 SGHDN and CDR2 FVKESK. The CDR3 sequence is CASSQPGLRLNEQFL. As DNA, the CDR3 is TGTGCCAGCAGCCAACCGGGACTACGTTTAAATGAGCAGTTCCTC.

This chain links TRBV7-6 with TRBJ2-2; 8 nucleotides line up with TRBD1. The germline V gene encodes CDR1 SGHVS and CDR2 FNYEAQ. The CDR3 consists of 17 residues. The ends lost 2 bases at V and 3 bases at J; junction bases unmatched: 8. The CDR3 coding sequence is TGTGCCAGCAGCTTACAATTGGACAGGGAGGACACCGGGGAGCTGTTTTTT. Protein: CASSLQLDREDTGELFF.